A single sample gave rise to the 20 T cell receptor beta chains below, sequenced in a study of blood T cells in healthy people across ages. Then a second PCR, running roughly 7 to 11 cycles, was carried out with a sample-barcoded 5' primer and a J-beta primer mix. One entry per CDR3 protein, called by TCRdb with MiXCR from the 5' RACE reads. The table includes about a million distinct CDR3 sequences, roughly two fifths detected once. Sequencing was performed on blood. These receptors were taken from a young man in good health.

The chain has TRBV12-3 or TRBV12-4 and TRBJ2-2; unclear D gene. The CDR3 contains 15 residues. Trimming left V 4 bases short and J 3 bases short, with 12 bases between. CDR3 DNA sequence: TGTGCCAGCAGTTGGGCCTGGTCTTACACCGGGGAGCTGTTTTTT. Protein: CASSWAWSYTGELFF.

The rearrangement uses TRBV2 and TRBJ1-2; D perhaps matches TRBD1 (5 bases). V lost 3 bases, J lost 5 bases, and 19 bases lay in between. There are 16 residues in the CDR3. Germline V gene data show CDR1 as SNHLY and CDR2 as FYNNEI. CDR3 amino acids: CASSDLGQGSLYGYTF. The DNA of the CDR3 is TGTGCCAGCAGTGATCTCGGTCAGGGATCACTTTATGGCTACACCTTC.

In this sample, this clonotype turned up a few times. The CDR3 coding sequence is TGTGCCACCAGTGATTCTCAATCGAGGTCCCAAGAGACCCAGTACTTC. Its protein is CATSDSQSRSQETQYF. The chain has TRBV24-1 and TRBJ2-5, with no clear D. Trimming took off 2 bases at V and 1 base at J, with 13 bases between the two ends. Germline V gene lookup returns CDR1 KGHDR and CDR2 SFDVKD. The CDR3 runs 16 residues.

About this clonotype: A much larger clone lies one base from this, so it may be a read error. CDR3 region: CAISGMGQGRDYGYTF. The CDR3 DNA reads as TGTGCCATCAGTGGAATGGGACAGGGACGGGACTATGGCTACACCTTC. The chain couples TRBV10-3 to TRBJ1-2, with 9 nucleotides matching TRBD1. The CDR3 has 16 residues. CDR1 is ENHRY, CDR2 SYGVKD, per germline. With V trimmed by 4 bases and J by 3 bases, 9 bases remained unmatched.

This clonotype was recorded a few times. This sequence joins TRBV24-1 and TRBJ2-1; D is undetermined. The germline V gene encodes CDR1 KGHDR and CDR2 SFDVKD. V dropped 5 bases and J dropped 9 bases, with 7 bases sitting between them. The CDR3 totals 11 residues. CDR3 sequence reads: CATSVAAEQFF. The CDR3 DNA is TGTGCCACCAGTGTGGCGGCTGAGCAGTTCTTC.

This clonotype was seen a few times. J is TRBJ2-7 and V is TRBV29-1; D remains ambiguous. Trimming stripped 3 bases from V and 5 bases from J, with 11 bases between. The CDR3 is 12 amino acids. Germline lookup yields CDR1 SQVTM and CDR2 ANQGSEA. CDR3 sequence reads: CSVDGQSDEQYF. Written as DNA, the CDR3 is TGCAGCGTTGATGGGCAGTCGGACGAGCAGTACTTC.

Concerning this clonotype: The junction shows a germline mismatch at one end, possibly a read error. This chain joins TRBV2 and TRBJ2-3, with 10 bases identical to TRBD2. The V gene's germline CDR1 is SNHLY and CDR2 FYNNEI. The CDR3 covers 15 residues. CDR3 bases: TGTGCCAGCTGTGAGCGGGGGGGCGTGACAGATACGCAGTATTTT. It codes for CASCERGGVTDTQYF.

The sample holds a few counts of this clonotype. V usage is TRBV5-1 and J usage is TRBJ1-1; D call uncertain. V dropped 0 bases and J dropped 0 bases, with 12 bases sitting between them. This CDR3 is 16 amino acids long. The germline CDR1 and CDR2 sequences are SGHRS and YFSETQ. CDR3 sequence: CASSLAQARLNTEAFF. The CDR3 region has the DNA TGCGCCAGCAGCTTGGCGCAGGCTCGCCTGAACACTGAAGCTTTCTTT. Filled out from reference TRBV5-1 and TRBJ1-1, the complete variable domain reads KAGVTQTPRYLIKTRGQQVTLSCSPISGHRSVSWYQQTPGQGLQFLFEYFSETQRNKGNFPGRFSGRQFSNSRSEMNVSTLELGDSALYLCASSLAQARLNTEAFFGQGTRLTVV.

This clonotype occurred a few times. The gene calls are TRBV9 and TRBJ2-7; D is uncertain. The ends were cut back, 4 bases at V and 2 bases at J, with 10 bases in the middle. Looked up from germline, CDR1 is SGDLS and CDR2 is YYNGEE. The CDR3 totals 13 residues. The CDR3 protein is CASSPDLTYEQYF. The CDR3 DNA reads TGTGCCAGCAGCCCAGACTTAACCTACGAGCAGTACTTC.

In this sample, this clonotype turned up a few times. This sequence joins TRBV20-1 and TRBJ1-4; a possible D gene is TRBD1 (5 bases). Trimming shortened V by 5 bases and J by 0 bases, and 13 bases separated the two germline ends. The CDR3 has 15 amino acids. The V gene's germline CDR1 is DFQATT and CDR2 SNEGSKA (reference sequence). CDR3 in amino acids: CSASRQLPTNEKLFF. In DNA, the CDR3 is TGCAGTGCTTCCCGACAGCTCCCAACTAATGAAAAACTGTTTTTT.

This clonotype was seen ten or more times. The chain links TRBV7-9 to TRBJ2-1, with 11 bases matching TRBD1. This CDR3 has 15 amino acids. V trimming: 5 bases; J trimming: 5 bases; junction bases outside the gene matches: 5. Germline CDR1 reads SEHNR; CDR2 reads FQNEAQ (reference sequence). CDR3 protein: CASSTRTGGNNEQFF. DNA of the CDR3: TGTGCCAGCAGCACGAGGACAGGGGGCAACAATGAGCAGTTCTTC.

This clonotype was counted only a few times. This sequence joins TRBV5-5 and TRBJ1-3, with D perhaps TRBD1 (6 bases). CDR3 length: 15 amino acids. The germline V gene encodes CDR1 SGHKS and CDR2 YYEKEE (reference sequence). Trimming left V 4 bases short and J 5 bases short, with 16 bases between. The CDR3 bases are TGTGCCAGCAGCCCCGAACAGGGATGGAGAAACACCATATATTTT. This translates into CASSPEQGWRNTIYF.

This clonotype was seen more than once but under ten times. The V and J genes are TRBV5-6 and TRBJ1-2; D might be TRBD1 (6 bases). The CDR3 is 15 amino acids. With 0 bases removed from V and 2 bases from J, the gap between germline ends came to 11 bases. From germline, CDR1 is SGHDT and CDR2 YYEEEE. The CDR3 DNA reads TGTGCCAGCAGCTTGGGCGACAGGAACAACTATGGCTACACCTTC. As protein: CASSLGDRNNYGYTF. Complete variable domain (other parts from reference TRBV5-6 and TRBJ1-2): DAGVTQSPTHLIKTRGQQVTLRCSPKSGHDTVSWYQQALGQGPQFIFQYYEEEERQRGNFPDRFSGHQFPNYSSELNVNALLLGDSALYLCASSLGDRNNYGYTFGSGTRLTVV.

This clonotype occurred a few times. The V call is TRBV27, the J call TRBJ2-1; TRBD1 agrees at 7 bases. With 7 bases clipped from V and 3 bases from J, the junction kept 9 bases outside the gene matches. The CDR3 length is 15 residues. The V gene's germline CDR1 is MNHEY and CDR2 SMNVEV (reference sequence). The CDR3 DNA follows: TGTGCCAGCACGAGGGGGCGTGAAAGCTACAATGAGCAGTTCTTC. Encoded protein: CASTRGRESYNEQFF.

The chain combines TRBV6-6 with TRBJ2-1; 10 nucleotides match TRBD2. CDR3 length: 14 amino acids. The V segment lost 5 bases and the J segment 6 bases; nucleotides outside the gene matches: 4. CDR1 MNHNY and CDR2 SVGAGI come from the germline V gene (reference sequence). Here the CDR3 DNA reads TGTGCCAGCAGTGGTGGACTAGCGGCCAATGAGCAGTTCTTC. It translates to CASSGGLAANEQFF.

This clonotype occurred a few times. Sequence at one end of the junction differs from germline and may be a read error. The chain carries TRBV12-3 or TRBV12-4 and TRBJ2-1, with D tentatively TRBD1 (6 bases). The CDR3 extends over 15 amino acids. CDR3 sequence reads: CANSPQLGAGNEQFF. The CDR3 bases are TGTGCCAACAGTCCACAATTGGGGGCTGGGAATGAGCAGTTCTTC.

Concerning this clonotype itself: Being one base from a much bigger clone, this may be a read error. The V call is TRBV6-5, the J call TRBJ1-4; unclear D gene. Germline V gene lookup returns CDR1 MNHEY and CDR2 SVGAGI. This CDR3 has 14 amino acids. The CDR3 DNA reads TGTGTCAGCAGTTACTCGGGCAGTAATGAAAAACTGTTTTTT. Its translation: CVSSYSGSNEKLFF.

The CDR3 region has the DNA TGCGCCAGCAGTCTTAACAGGGGGCAGGAAAAACTGTTTTTT. Amino acids: CASSLNRGQEKLFF. The rearrangement uses TRBV10-2 and TRBJ1-4; 9 bases agree with TRBD1. Germline CDR1 is WSHSY and CDR2 is SAAADI. Trimming took 5 bases from V and 8 from J; bases not matched to a gene: 6. The CDR3 has 14 amino acids.

Only a few counts were recorded for this clonotype. The V gene is TRBV7-9, the J gene TRBJ2-3; unclear D gene. V was shortened by 5 bases and J by 0 bases, with 12 bases between the two germline ends. The CDR3 covers 15 residues. Germline values: CDR1 SEHNR, CDR2 FQNEAQ (reference sequence). The CDR3 reads CASSRELSSTDTQYF. CDR3 DNA: TGTGCCAGCAGCCGCGAGCTTTCCAGCACAGATACGCAGTATTTT.

The chain joins TRBV7-2 to TRBJ2-2, with D maybe TRBD1 (6 bases). Germline values: CDR1 SGHTA, CDR2 FQGNSA. The CDR3 loop spans 15 amino acids. Trimming took 3 bases from V and 6 from J, leaving 14 bases between them. As DNA, the CDR3 is TGTGCCAGCAGCTTGACAACAGGGATCCCCGGGGAGCTGTTTTTT. This gives the protein CASSLTTGIPGELFF. The whole variable domain, filled in from reference TRBV7-2 and TRBJ2-2, reads GAGVSQSPSNKVTEKGKDVELRCDPISGHTALYWYRQSLGQGLEFLIYFQGNSAPDKSGLPSDRFSAERTGGSVSTLTIQRTQQEDSAVYLCASSLTTGIPGELFFGEGSRLTVL.